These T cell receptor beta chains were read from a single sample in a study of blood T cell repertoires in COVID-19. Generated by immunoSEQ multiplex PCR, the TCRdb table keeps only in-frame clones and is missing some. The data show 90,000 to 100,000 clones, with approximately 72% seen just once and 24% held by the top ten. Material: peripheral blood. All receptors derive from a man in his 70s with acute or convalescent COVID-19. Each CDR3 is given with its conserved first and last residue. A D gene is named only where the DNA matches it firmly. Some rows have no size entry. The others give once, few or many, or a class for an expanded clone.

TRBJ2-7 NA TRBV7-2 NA TGTGCCAGCAGCTTAGCGGAGCGGCTCTCCTACGAGCAGTACTTC CASSLAERLSYEQYF
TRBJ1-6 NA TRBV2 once TGTGCCAGCAGCGGTCATCAGGGGCCTAATTCACCCCTCCACTTT CASSGHQGPNSPLHF
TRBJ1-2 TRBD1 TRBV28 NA TGTGCCAGCACCGGGACAGGGGATGGCTACACCTTC CASTGTGDGYTF
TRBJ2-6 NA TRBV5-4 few TGTGCCAGCGACAGCTCTGGGGCCAACGTCCTGACTTTC CASDSSGANVLTF
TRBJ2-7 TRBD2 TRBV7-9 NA TGTGCCAGCAGCTCACTAGGGACTAGCGGAGTTTACGAGCAGTACTTC CASSSLGTSGVYEQYF
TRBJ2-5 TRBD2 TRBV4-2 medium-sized TGTGCCAGCAGCCAAGAGACTAGCGGTCAAGAGACCCAGTACTTC CASSQETSGQETQYF
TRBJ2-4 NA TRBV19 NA TGTGCCAGTAGTTTATACGACGGGACAACAAACATTCAGTACTTC CASSLYDGTTNIQYF
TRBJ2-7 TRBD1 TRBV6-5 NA TGTGCCAGCAGACTCGAGGACAGGCGGCAGTACTTC CASRLEDRRQYF
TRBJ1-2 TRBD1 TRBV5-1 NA TGCGCCAGCAGCCTAAGGGGGACAGTAGTTTATGGCTACACCTTC CASSLRGTVVYGYTF
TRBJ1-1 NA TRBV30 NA TGTGCCTGGGGTTTTTTGGGACACCCGGGGAAAAACACTGAAGCTTTCTTT CAWGFLGHPGKNTEAFF
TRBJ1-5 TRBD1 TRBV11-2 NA TGTGCCAGCAGCGGAGACAGGGAGACGGGGCAGCCCCAGCATTTT CASSGDRETGQPQHF